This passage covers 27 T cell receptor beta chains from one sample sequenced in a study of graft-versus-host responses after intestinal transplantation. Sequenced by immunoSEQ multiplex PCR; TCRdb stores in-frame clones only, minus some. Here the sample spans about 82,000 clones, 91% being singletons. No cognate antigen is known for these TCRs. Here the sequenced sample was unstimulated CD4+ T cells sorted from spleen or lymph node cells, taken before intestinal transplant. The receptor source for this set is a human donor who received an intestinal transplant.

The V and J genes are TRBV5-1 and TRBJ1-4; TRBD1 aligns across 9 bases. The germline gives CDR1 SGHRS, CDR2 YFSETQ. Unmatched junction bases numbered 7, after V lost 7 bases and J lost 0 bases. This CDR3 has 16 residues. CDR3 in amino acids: CASRPQGASTNEKLFF. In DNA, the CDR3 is TGCGCCAGCCGACCACAGGGGGCTTCAACTAATGAAAAACTGTTTTTT.

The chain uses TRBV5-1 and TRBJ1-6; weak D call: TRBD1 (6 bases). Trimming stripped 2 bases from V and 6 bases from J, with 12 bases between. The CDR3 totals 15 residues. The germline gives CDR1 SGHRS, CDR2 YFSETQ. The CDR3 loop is CASSFFTGINSPLHF. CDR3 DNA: TGCGCCAGCAGCTTTTTTACAGGGATTAATTCACCCCTCCACTTT.

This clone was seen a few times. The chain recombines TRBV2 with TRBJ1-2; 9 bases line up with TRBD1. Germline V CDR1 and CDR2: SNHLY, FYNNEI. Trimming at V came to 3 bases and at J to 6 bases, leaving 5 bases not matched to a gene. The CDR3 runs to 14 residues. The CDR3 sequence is CASSEVTGGNGYTF. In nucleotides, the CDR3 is TGTGCCAGCAGTGAGGTGACAGGGGGAAATGGCTACACCTTC.

The CDR3 spells CASSPGQGAEQYF. The CDR3 DNA reads TGTGCCAGCTCACCGGGACAGGGAGCCGAGCAGTACTTC. The chain has TRBV18 and TRBJ2-7; 9 bases map to TRBD1. The CDR3 contains 13 residues. V dropped 3 bases and J dropped 6; count of bases not matched to a gene: 3. Per the germline V gene, CDR1 is KGHSH and CDR2 is LQKENI.

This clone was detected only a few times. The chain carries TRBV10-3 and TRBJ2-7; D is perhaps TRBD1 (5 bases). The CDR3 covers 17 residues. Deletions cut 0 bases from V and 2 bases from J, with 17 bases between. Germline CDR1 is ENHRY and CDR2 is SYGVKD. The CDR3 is CAISESTARSPTYEQYF. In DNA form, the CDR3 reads TGTGCCATCAGTGAGTCGACAGCGAGGTCCCCAACCTACGAGCAGTACTTC.

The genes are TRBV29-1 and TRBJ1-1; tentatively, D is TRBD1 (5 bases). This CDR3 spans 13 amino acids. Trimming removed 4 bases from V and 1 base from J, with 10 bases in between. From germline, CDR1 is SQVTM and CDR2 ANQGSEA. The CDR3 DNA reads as TGCAGCGTTGCCCGGCAGGGGAACACTGAAGCTTTCTTT. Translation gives CSVARQGNTEAFF.

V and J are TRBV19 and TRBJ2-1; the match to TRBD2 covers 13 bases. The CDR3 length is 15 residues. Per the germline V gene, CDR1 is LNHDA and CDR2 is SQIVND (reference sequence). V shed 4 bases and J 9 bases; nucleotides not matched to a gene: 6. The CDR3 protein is CASSKLAGGPREQFF. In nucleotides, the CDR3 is TGTGCCAGTAGTAAACTAGCGGGGGGGCCCCGTGAGCAGTTCTTC.

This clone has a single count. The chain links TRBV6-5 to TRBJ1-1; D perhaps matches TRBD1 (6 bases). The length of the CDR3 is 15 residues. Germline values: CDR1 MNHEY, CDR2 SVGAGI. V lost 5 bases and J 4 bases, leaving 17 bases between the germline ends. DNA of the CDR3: TGTGCCAGCAGTATTCGGACAGCCCAGGGCACTGAAGCTTTCTTT. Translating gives CASSIRTAQGTEAFF.

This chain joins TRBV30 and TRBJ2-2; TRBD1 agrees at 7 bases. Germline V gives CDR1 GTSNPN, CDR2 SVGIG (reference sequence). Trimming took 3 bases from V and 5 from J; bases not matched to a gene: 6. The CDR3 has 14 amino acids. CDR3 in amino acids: CAWRRGQRTGELFF. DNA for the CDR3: TGTGCCTGGAGAAGGGGACAGAGAACCGGGGAGCTGTTTTTT.

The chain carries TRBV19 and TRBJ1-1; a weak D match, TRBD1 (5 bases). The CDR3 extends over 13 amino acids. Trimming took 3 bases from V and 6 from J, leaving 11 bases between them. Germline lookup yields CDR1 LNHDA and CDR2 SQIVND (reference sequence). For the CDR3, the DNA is TGTGCCAGTAGTATTATGCGGGGGGCTGAAGCTTTCTTT. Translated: CASSIMRGAEAFF. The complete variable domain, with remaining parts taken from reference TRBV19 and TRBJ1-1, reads DGGITQSPKYLFRKEGQNVTLSCEQNLNHDAMYWYRQDPGQGLRLIYYSQIVNDFQKGDIAEGYSVSREKKESFPLTVTSAQKNPTAFYLCASSIMRGAEAFFGQGTRLTVV.

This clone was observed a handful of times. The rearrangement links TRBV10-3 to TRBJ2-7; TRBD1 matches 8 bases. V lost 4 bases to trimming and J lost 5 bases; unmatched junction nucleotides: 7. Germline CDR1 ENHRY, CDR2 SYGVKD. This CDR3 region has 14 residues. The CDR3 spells CAISGRQGRDEQYF. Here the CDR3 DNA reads TGTGCCATCAGTGGACGACAGGGGCGGGACGAGCAGTACTTC.

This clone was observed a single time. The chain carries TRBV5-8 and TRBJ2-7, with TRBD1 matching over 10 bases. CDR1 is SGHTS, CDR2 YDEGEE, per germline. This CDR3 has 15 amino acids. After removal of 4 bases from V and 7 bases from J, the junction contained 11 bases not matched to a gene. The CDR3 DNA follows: TGTGCCAGCAGCAAGGGGACAGGGGTCCGCTGGGAGCAGTACTTC. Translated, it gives CASSKGTGVRWEQYF.

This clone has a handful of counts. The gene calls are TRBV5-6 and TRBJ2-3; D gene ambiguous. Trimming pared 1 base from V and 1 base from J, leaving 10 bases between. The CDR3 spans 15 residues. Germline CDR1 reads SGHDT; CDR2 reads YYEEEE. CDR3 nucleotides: TGTGCCAGCAGCTTGTTGGTACAGCGCACAGATACGCAGTATTTT. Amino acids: CASSLLVQRTDTQYF. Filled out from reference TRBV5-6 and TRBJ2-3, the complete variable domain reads DAGVTQSPTHLIKTRGQQVTLRCSPKSGHDTVSWYQQALGQGPQFIFQYYEEEERQRGNFPDRFSGHQFPNYSSELNVNALLLGDSALYLCASSLLVQRTDTQYFGPGTRLTVL.

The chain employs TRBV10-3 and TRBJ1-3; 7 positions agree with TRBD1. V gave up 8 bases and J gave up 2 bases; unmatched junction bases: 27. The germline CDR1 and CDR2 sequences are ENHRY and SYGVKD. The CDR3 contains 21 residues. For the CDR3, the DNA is TGTGCCATCCCAAGGCCTCAGTGTGCTACATCCACAGGGGTGGCTGGAAACACCATATATTTT. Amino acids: CAIPRPQCATSTGVAGNTIYF.

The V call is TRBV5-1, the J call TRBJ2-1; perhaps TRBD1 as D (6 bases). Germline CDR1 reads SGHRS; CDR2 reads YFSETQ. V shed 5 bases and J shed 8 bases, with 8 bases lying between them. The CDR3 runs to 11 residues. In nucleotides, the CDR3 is TGCGCCAGCAGGGCAGGGGATGAGCAGTTCTTC. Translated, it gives CASRAGDEQFF.

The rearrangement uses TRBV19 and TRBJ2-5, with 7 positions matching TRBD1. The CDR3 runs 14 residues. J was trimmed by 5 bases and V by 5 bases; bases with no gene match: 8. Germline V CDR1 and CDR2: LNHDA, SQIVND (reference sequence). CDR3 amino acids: CASSPRGGRETQYF. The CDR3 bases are TGTGCCAGTAGTCCCCGAGGGGGCAGGGAGACCCAGTACTTC. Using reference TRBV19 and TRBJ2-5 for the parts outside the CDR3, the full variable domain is DGGITQSPKYLFRKEGQNVTLSCEQNLNHDAMYWYRQDPGQGLRLIYYSQIVNDFQKGDIAEGYSVSREKKESFPLTVTSAQKNPTAFYLCASSPRGGRETQYFGPGTRLLVL.

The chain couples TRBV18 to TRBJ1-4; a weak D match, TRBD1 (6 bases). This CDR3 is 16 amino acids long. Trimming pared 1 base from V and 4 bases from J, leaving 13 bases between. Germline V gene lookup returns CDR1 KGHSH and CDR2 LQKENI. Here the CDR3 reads CASSPRTGSVNEKLFF. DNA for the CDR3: TGTGCCAGCTCACCACGTACAGGGTCAGTTAATGAAAAACTGTTTTTT.

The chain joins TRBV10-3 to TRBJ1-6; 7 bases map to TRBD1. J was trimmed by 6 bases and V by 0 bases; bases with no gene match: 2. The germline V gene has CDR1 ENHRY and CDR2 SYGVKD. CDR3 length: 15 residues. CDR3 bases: TGTGCCATCAGTGAGTCACAGGGGTCTAATTCACCCCTCCACTTT. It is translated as CAISESQGSNSPLHF.

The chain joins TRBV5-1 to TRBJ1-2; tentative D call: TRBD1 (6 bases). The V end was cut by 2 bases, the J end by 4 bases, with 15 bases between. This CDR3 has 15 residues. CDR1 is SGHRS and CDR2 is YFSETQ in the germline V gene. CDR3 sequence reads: CASSFQQGAFYGYTF. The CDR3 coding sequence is TGCGCCAGCAGCTTCCAACAGGGTGCGTTCTATGGCTACACCTTC.

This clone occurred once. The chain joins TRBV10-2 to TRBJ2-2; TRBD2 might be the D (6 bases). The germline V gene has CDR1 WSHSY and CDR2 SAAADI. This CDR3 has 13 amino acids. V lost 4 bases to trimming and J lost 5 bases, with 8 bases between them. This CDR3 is CASSVGGTGELFF. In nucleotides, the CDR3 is TGCGCCAGCAGTGTGGGAGGAACCGGGGAGCTGTTTTTT.

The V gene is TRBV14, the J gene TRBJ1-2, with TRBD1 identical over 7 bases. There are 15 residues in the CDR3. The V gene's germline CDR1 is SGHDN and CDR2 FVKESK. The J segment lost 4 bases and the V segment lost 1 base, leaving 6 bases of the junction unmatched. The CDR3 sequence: CASSQVQGPLYGYTF. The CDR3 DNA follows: TGTGCCAGCAGCCAAGTACAGGGGCCCCTCTATGGCTACACCTTC.

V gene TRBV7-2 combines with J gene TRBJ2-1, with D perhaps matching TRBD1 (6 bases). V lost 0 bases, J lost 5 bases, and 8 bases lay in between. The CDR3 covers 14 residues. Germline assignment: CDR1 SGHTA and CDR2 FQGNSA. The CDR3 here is CASSLAWGHNEQFF. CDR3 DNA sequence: TGTGCCAGCAGCTTAGCTTGGGGGCACAATGAGCAGTTCTTC.

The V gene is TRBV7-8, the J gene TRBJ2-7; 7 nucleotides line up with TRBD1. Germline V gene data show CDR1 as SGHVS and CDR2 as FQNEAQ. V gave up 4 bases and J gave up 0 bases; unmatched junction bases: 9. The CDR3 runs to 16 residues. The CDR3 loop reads CASSSEPGTVSYEQYF. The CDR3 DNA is TGTGCCAGCAGCTCCGAACCCGGGACAGTCTCCTACGAGCAGTACTTC.

The CDR3 nucleotides are TGTGCCAGCAGCCAAGATCAAGGGAGGACTGAAGCTTTCTTT. Protein sequence: CASSQDQGRTEAFF. This chain connects TRBV14 to TRBJ1-1, with D uncertain. The CDR3 length is 14 residues. V was pared by 0 bases and J by 5 bases, with 10 bases between. Germline values: CDR1 SGHDN, CDR2 FVKESK.

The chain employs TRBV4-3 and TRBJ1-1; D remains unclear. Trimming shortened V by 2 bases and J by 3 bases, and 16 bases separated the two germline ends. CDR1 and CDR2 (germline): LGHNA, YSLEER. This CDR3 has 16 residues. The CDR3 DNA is TGCGCCAGCAGCCAATACTTTGCGGGCATGGACACTGAAGCTTTCTTT. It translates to CASSQYFAGMDTEAFF.

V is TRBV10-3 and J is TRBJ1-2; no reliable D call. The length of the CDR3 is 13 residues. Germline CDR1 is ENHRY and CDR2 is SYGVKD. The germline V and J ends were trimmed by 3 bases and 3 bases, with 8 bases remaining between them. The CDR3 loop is CAISDVGDYGYTF. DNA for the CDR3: TGTGCCATCAGTGACGTGGGCGACTATGGCTACACCTTC.

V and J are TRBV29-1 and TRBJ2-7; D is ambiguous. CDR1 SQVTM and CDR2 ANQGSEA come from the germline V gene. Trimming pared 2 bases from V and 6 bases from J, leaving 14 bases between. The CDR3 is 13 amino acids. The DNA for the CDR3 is TGCAGCGTTGAACTCTCTAGTGGATCCGAGCAGTACTTC. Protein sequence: CSVELSSGSEQYF.